The 9 T cell receptor beta chains presented below share a single source sample, sequenced in a study of blood T cells in healthy people across ages. A J-beta primer mix and a sample-barcoded 5' primer were used in a second PCR of roughly 7 to 12 cycles. Using its own MiXCR run on the 5' RACE reads, TCRdb lists one record per CDR3 protein. The table includes under 1,100,000 distinct CDR3 sequences, almost 25% detected once. This same sample was also part of a study on T cells of mothers and their children.

What was sequenced was blood. The receptors were gathered from a girl aged 2-10 years in good health.

The rearrangement joins TRBV10-2 to TRBJ1-2; no firm D call. Per germline, CDR1 WSHSY and CDR2 SAAADI. The CDR3 runs 14 residues. V was trimmed by 2 bases and J by 4 bases, leaving 11 bases between them. CDR3 nucleotides: TGCGCCAGCAGTGAGATTAGGCGCAGCTATGGCTACACCTTC. It is translated as CASSEIRRSYGYTF.

The chain couples TRBV7-9 to TRBJ2-5; D gene ambiguous. The V end was cut by 6 bases, the J end by 6 bases, with 14 bases between. The CDR3 is made up of 13 amino acids. The germline V gene has CDR1 SEHNR and CDR2 FQNEAQ (reference sequence). CDR3 protein: CASRSPAGQTQYF. CDR3 DNA: TGTGCCAGCAGATCCCCGGCCGGGCAGACCCAGTACTTC.

V gene TRBV10-3 combines with J gene TRBJ2-5, with 9 bases aligning to TRBD1. The J call may be incorrect, as the DNA end agrees better with TRBJ2-7. The CDR3 length is 14 residues. The germline gives CDR1 ENHRY, CDR2 SYGVKD. The CDR3 protein is CAITRTGENYEQYF. Written as DNA, the CDR3 is TGTGCCATCACCCGGACAGGGGAGAACTACGAGCAGTACTTC.

The gene calls are TRBV29-1 and TRBJ2-5; 7 nucleotides align to TRBD1. From germline, CDR1 is SQVTM and CDR2 ANQGSEA. The CDR3 is 14 residues long. J was trimmed by 3 bases and V by 7 bases; bases with no gene match: 11. CDR3 in amino acids: CSAWTSTGKETQYF. CDR3 sequence (DNA): TGCAGCGCCTGGACCTCGACAGGGAAAGAGACCCAGTACTTC.

This clonotype turned up a few times. The V gene is TRBV29-1, the J gene TRBJ1-2; D call uncertain. V was trimmed by 3 bases and J by 7 bases, leaving 9 bases between them. The germline V gene encodes CDR1 SQVTM and CDR2 ANQGSEA. The CDR3 consists of 11 residues. The CDR3 spells CSVEAGGGYTF. CDR3 coding DNA: TGCAGCGTTGAGGCAGGAGGTGGCTACACCTTC.

This clonotype was picked up a small number of times. The rearrangement uses TRBV6-6 and TRBJ1-2, with TRBD1 matching over 7 bases. This CDR3 spans 15 amino acids. The ends lost 2 bases at V and 4 bases at J; junction bases unmatched: 7. Germline V gene data show CDR1 as MNHNY and CDR2 as SVGAGI (reference sequence). The CDR3 region has the DNA TGTGCCAGCAGTTACCTCGAACAGGGGACCTATGGCTACACCTTC. This translates into CASSYLEQGTYGYTF.

This clonotype has a handful of counts. CDR3 nucleotide sequence: TGTGCCAGCAGCCTTAGCACAGGGGGCAAAGATACGCAGTATTTT. Protein: CASSLSTGGKDTQYF. The V and J genes are TRBV7-2 and TRBJ2-3, with 9 bases matching TRBD1. V shed 5 bases, J shed 5 bases, and the junction held 8 bases outside the gene matches. Germline V lookup: CDR1 SGHTA, CDR2 FQGNSA. The length of the CDR3 is 15 residues. Combining the CDR3 with reference TRBV7-2 and TRBJ2-3 gives the whole variable domain GAGVSQSPSNKVTEKGKDVELRCDPISGHTALYWYRQSLGQGLEFLIYFQGNSAPDKSGLPSDRFSAERTGGSVSTLTIQRTQQEDSAVYLCASSLSTGGKDTQYFGPGTRLTVL.

The table lists this clonotype with a few counts. The chain carries TRBV7-9 and TRBJ1-3; D is uncertain. V shed 1 base and J shed 6 bases, with 10 bases lying between them. The CDR3 has 14 amino acids. The germline CDR1 and CDR2 sequences are SEHNR and FQNEAQ (reference sequence). This CDR3 is CASSLGFDLNTIYF. The CDR3 DNA reads as TGTGCCAGCAGCTTAGGTTTCGATCTAAACACCATATATTTT.

This rearrangement joins TRBV5-1 to TRBJ2-5, with a tentative D call TRBD2 (6 bases). Germline V gives CDR1 SGHRS, CDR2 YFSETQ. The CDR3 totals 14 residues. V lost 4 bases and J 4 bases, leaving 14 bases between the germline ends. CDR3 sequence reads: CASSDCGGRETQYF. Written as DNA, the CDR3 is TGCGCCAGCAGCGACTGTGGGGGGAGAGAGACCCAGTACTTC.